This entry lists 22 T cell receptor beta chains sequenced from one sample in a study of identical twins. Each CDR3 protein is one row after TCRdb ran MiXCR on the 5' RACE reads. The table lists 1.5 million to 2 million distinct CDR3 sequences, under 35% of them singletons. Specimen: cord blood. The receptors were gathered from a newborn girl in good health.

The count of this clonotype is one. A junction end diverges from the germline sequence, so it may reflect a read error. In DNA, the CDR3 is TGTGCCAGCTCAGCACAAGGACAGGGGGGCACAGGTACGCAGTATTTT. It translates to CASSAQGQGGTGTQYF. J is TRBJ2-3 and V is TRBV18, with TRBD1 matching over 10 bases. This CDR3 is 16 amino acids long. Germline V gene sequence: CDR1 KGHSH, CDR2 LQKENI.

This chain uses TRBV2 with TRBJ2-6, with D perhaps TRBD2 (6 bases). Germline loops: CDR1 SNHLY, CDR2 FYNNEI. The CDR3 contains 16 residues. The ends were cut back, 2 bases at V and 0 bases at J, with 8 bases in the middle. The CDR3 spells CASSEWRGSGANVLTF. CDR3 in DNA: TGTGCCAGCAGTGAATGGCGGGGCTCTGGGGCCAACGTCCTGACTTTC.

This chain links TRBV10-3 with TRBJ2-7, with TRBD1 matching over 8 bases. In germline, CDR1 is ENHRY, CDR2 SYGVKD. The CDR3 is 13 amino acids. The V and J ends lost 4 bases and 6 bases, in that order; junction bases with no gene match: 5. Here the CDR3 DNA reads TGTGCCATCAGTGGGACAGGGCTCGTCGAGCAGTACTTC. The encoded protein is CAISGTGLVEQYF.

V usage is TRBV5-5 and J usage is TRBJ1-5; 7 bases are shared with TRBD1. V trimming: 2 bases; J trimming: 6 bases; junction bases outside the gene matches: 8. Germline values: CDR1 SGHKS, CDR2 YYEKEE (reference sequence). This CDR3 is built from 15 residues. The CDR3 loop reads CASSLHDREGQPQHF. The DNA of the CDR3 is TGTGCCAGCAGCTTACACGACAGGGAGGGTCAGCCCCAGCATTTT.

The J gene is TRBJ2-1, the V gene TRBV5-1, with D perhaps matching TRBD1 or TRBD2 (5 bases each). Trimming stripped 1 base from V and 5 bases from J, with 19 bases between. The CDR3 loop spans 17 amino acids. Per the germline V gene, CDR1 is SGHRS and CDR2 is YFSETQ. The CDR3 is CASSLRNGTLKDNEQFF. As DNA, the CDR3 is TGCGCCAGCAGCTTGCGGAACGGGACCCTTAAGGACAATGAGCAGTTCTTC.

V is TRBV24-1 and J is TRBJ1-1, with TRBD1 identical over 11 bases. V shed 7 bases and J 3 bases; nucleotides not matched to a gene: 0. The CDR3 totals 13 residues. Germline V gives CDR1 KGHDR, CDR2 SFDVKD. In nucleotides, the CDR3 is TGTGCCACCAGGGGACAGGGGGACACTGAAGCTTTCTTT. It yields the protein CATRGQGDTEAFF.

This clonotype was seen only a few times. This sequence joins TRBV12-3 or TRBV12-4 and TRBJ2-1, with D tentatively TRBD2 (6 bases). V lost 7 bases and J lost 0, with 10 bases in between. The CDR3 runs to 14 residues. CDR3 region: CASTLTSSYNEQFF. The CDR3 nucleotides read TGTGCCAGCACCCTGACTAGCTCCTACAATGAGCAGTTCTTC.

The chain employs TRBV20-1 and TRBJ2-2; D remains ambiguous. Trimming stripped 2 bases from V and 3 bases from J, with 7 bases between. This CDR3 contains 13 residues. Germline V gene data show CDR1 as DFQATT and CDR2 as SNEGSKA (reference sequence). In DNA, the CDR3 is TGCAGTGCTAGATATAGAGACACCGGGGAGCTGTTTTTT. It codes for CSARYRDTGELFF.

This chain links TRBV5-1 with TRBJ1-5; no clear D. Germline assignment: CDR1 SGHRS and CDR2 YFSETQ. This CDR3 spans 16 amino acids. With 4 bases removed from V and 0 bases from J, the gap between germline ends came to 14 bases. This CDR3 is CASSLRGPYSNQPQHF. DNA of the CDR3: TGCGCCAGCAGCCTAAGAGGGCCCTATAGCAATCAGCCCCAGCATTTT. The full variable domain, rest sourced from reference TRBV5-1 and TRBJ1-5, is KAGVTQTPRYLIKTRGQQVTLSCSPISGHRSVSWYQQTPGQGLQFLFEYFSETQRNKGNFPGRFSGRQFSNSRSEMNVSTLELGDSALYLCASSLRGPYSNQPQHFGDGTRLSIL.

V usage is TRBV20-1 and J usage is TRBJ2-5, with D possibly being TRBD2 (6 bases). The DNA end favors TRBJ2-7, so the J call may be wrong. The length of the CDR3 is 13 residues. Germline CDR1 is DFQATT and CDR2 is SNEGSKA (reference sequence). In DNA form, the CDR3 reads TGCAGTAGCCGGGACTTTGGGAGCGGCGAGCAGTACTTC. It specifies CSSRDFGSGEQYF.

This clonotype turned up a few times. The V gene is TRBV6-6, the J gene TRBJ2-3; D call uncertain. Germline V CDR1 and CDR2: MNHNY, SVGAGI (reference sequence). Trimming stripped 6 bases from V and 11 bases from J, with 9 bases between. CDR3 size: 10 residues. CDR3 sequence reads: CASSPSRQYF. The CDR3, as DNA: TGTGCCAGCAGCCCCTCGAGGCAGTATTTT.

About this clonotype itself: This may be a read error, as it is one base from a much larger clone. The rearrangement links TRBV7-2 to TRBJ2-1; D gene unclear. The last part of the DNA fits TRBJ2-7 better; the J call may be wrong. Per the germline V gene, CDR1 is SGHTA and CDR2 is FQGNSA. The CDR3 has 14 amino acids. The CDR3 protein is CASSLAPAYNEQYF. The DNA for the CDR3 is TGTGCCAGCAGCTTAGCGCCAGCGTACAATGAGCAGTACTTC.

This CDR3 is CASSNSGVGYEQYF. DNA of the CDR3: TGTGCCAGCAGCAACTCGGGGGTGGGGTACGAGCAGTACTTC. The V and J genes are TRBV21-1 and TRBJ2-7; TRBD1 is the table's D call and was not checked against the DNA. TRBV21-1 is noted as a pseudogene. The CDR3 spans 14 residues.

This clonotype was detected ten times or more. The chain is built from TRBV3-1 and TRBJ2-4; 7 nucleotides align to TRBD2. Per the germline V gene, CDR1 is LGHDT and CDR2 is YNNKEL (reference sequence). The CDR3 has 17 residues. The V gene end was trimmed by 6 bases and the J gene end by 7 bases; junction bases not matched to a gene: 18. The CDR3 region has the DNA TGTGCCAGCAGGAAAGATGGAAGACTAGCCGGGTCCAACATTCAGTACTTC. Translating it yields CASRKDGRLAGSNIQYF.

The chain is built from TRBV20-1 and TRBJ2-3; 10 bases align to TRBD2. The CDR3 spans 16 residues. V dropped 0 bases and J dropped 6; count of bases not matched to a gene: 9. The germline V gene has CDR1 DFQATT and CDR2 SNEGSKA (reference sequence). The CDR3 region is CSARDQRGLASDTQYF. CDR3 coding DNA: TGCAGTGCTAGAGATCAGAGGGGACTAGCGTCCGATACGCAGTATTTT.

The chain has TRBV5-1 and TRBJ2-3; no reliable D call. V dropped 0 bases and J dropped 2 bases, with 7 bases sitting between them. The CDR3 loop spans 14 amino acids. The germline V gene has CDR1 SGHRS and CDR2 YFSETQ. The chain's CDR3 is CASSLEVDTDTQYF. CDR3 in DNA: TGCGCCAGCAGCTTGGAAGTCGACACAGATACGCAGTATTTT.

The V call is TRBV12-5, the J call TRBJ2-7, with 7 bases fitting TRBD1. This CDR3 has 13 amino acids. V was clipped by 8 bases and J by 5 bases; unmatched bases: 9. Germline CDR1 LGHNT, CDR2 FRNRAP. The CDR3, as DNA: TGTGCTAGTCTCGGGACAGTTATCGACGAGCAGTACTTC. Translating gives CASLGTVIDEQYF.

There are a few counts of this clonotype. The gene calls are TRBV20-1 and TRBJ2-1, with D perhaps given as TRBD1 or TRBD2 (5 bases each). This CDR3 region has 17 residues. V was shortened by 0 bases and J by 7 bases, with 22 bases between the two germline ends. Per the germline V gene, CDR1 is DFQATT and CDR2 is SNEGSKA (reference sequence). DNA of the CDR3: TGCAGTGCTAGAGACGAGAGATCGGGACCAGGGAGAAATGAGCAGTTCTTC. It codes for CSARDERSGPGRNEQFF.

With respect to this clonotype: At one boundary the junction diverges from the germline segment, which might be a read error. The rearrangement links TRBV11-1 to TRBJ2-2; 9 bases fit TRBD1. Germline-derived CDR1 and CDR2 are SGHAT and FQDESV (reference sequence). There are 15 residues in the CDR3. CDR3 DNA: TGTGCCGGCAGCTTTCGACAGGGGGGCACCGGGGAGCTGTTTTTT. Its protein is CAGSFRQGGTGELFF. The full variable domain, with the rest looked up from reference TRBV11-1 and TRBJ2-2, is EAEVAQSPRYKITEKSQAVAFWCDPISGHATLYWYRQILGQGPELLVQFQDESVVDDSQLPKDRFSAERLKGVDSTLKIQPAELGDSAMYLCAGSFRQGGTGELFFGEGSRLTVL.

The chain recombines TRBV2 with TRBJ2-7; TRBD2 agrees at 8 bases. This CDR3 has 14 amino acids. The V and J ends lost 7 bases and 0 bases, in that order; junction bases with no gene match: 5. Germline lookup yields CDR1 SNHLY and CDR2 FYNNEI. CDR3 nucleotides: TGTGCCAGCACTCTAGCGGGCAGCTCCTACGAGCAGTACTTC. Translated, it gives CASTLAGSSYEQYF.

Ten or more counts support this clonotype. The chain links TRBV11-2 to TRBJ2-7; a possible D gene is TRBD1 (5 bases). V shed 4 bases and J shed 2 bases, with 12 bases lying between them. CDR3 length: 14 residues. The germline V gene encodes CDR1 SGHAT and CDR2 FQNNGV. The CDR3 sequence is CASSSGHLTYEQYF. CDR3 bases: TGTGCCAGCAGCTCTGGACATCTTACCTACGAGCAGTACTTC. The complete variable domain, with remaining parts taken from reference TRBV11-2 and TRBJ2-7, reads EAGVAQSPRYKIIEKRQSVAFWCNPISGHATLYWYQQILGQGPKLLIQFQNNGVVDDSQLPKDRFSAERLKGVDSTLKIQPAKLEDSAVYLCASSSGHLTYEQYFGPGTRLTVT.

This clonotype was seen more than once but under ten times. The genes are TRBV7-9 and TRBJ2-1; 14 nucleotides match TRBD2. Trimming at V came to 7 bases and at J to 4 bases, leaving 12 bases not matched to a gene. Per the germline V gene, CDR1 is SEHNR and CDR2 is FQNEAQ (reference sequence). This CDR3 has 18 amino acids. CDR3 sequence reads: CASNTWPGLAGAYNEQFF. In nucleotides, the CDR3 is TGTGCCAGCAACACCTGGCCGGGACTAGCGGGGGCTTACAATGAGCAGTTCTTC.